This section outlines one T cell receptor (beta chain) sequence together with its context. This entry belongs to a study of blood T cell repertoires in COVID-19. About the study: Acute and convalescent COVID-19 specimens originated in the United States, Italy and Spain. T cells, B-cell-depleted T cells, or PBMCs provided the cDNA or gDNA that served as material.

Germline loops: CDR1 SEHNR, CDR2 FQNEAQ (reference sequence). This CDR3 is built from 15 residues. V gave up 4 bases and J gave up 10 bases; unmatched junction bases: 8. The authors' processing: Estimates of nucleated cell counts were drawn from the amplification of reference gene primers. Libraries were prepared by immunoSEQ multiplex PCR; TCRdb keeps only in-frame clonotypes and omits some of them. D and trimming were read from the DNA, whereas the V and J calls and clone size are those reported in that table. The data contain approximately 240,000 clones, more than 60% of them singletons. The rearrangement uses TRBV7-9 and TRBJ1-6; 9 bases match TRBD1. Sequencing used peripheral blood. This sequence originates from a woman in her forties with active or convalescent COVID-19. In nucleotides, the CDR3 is TGTGCCAGCAGCTCGGGGGGACAGGGAGGATCACCCCTCCACTTT. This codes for CASSSGGQGGSPLHF.